The clone carrying this T cell receptor beta chain appeared many times. The data stem from a study of neurological immune-mediated disorders. About the study: In a group of some 35 multiple sclerosis patients, 31 had the relapsing-remitting type and 3 had the secondary progressive type.

TCRdb independently ran MiXCR on the 5' RACE reads; one entry per CDR3 protein. The sample shows nearly 60,000 distinct CDR3 sequences, roughly 3.5% of them seen only once. Sequenced input: PBMCs. The clonotype comes from a woman aged 55-69 years with multiple sclerosis.

The CDR3 sequence is CSARPNNRGYTF. For the CDR3, the DNA is TGCAGTGCCAGGCCGAATAACCGCGGCTACACCTTC. The V gene is TRBV20-1, the J gene TRBJ1-2, with D uncertain. This CDR3 is 12 amino acids long. The germline gives CDR1 DFQATT, CDR2 SNEGSKA (reference sequence). V was trimmed by 6 bases and J by 8 bases, leaving 16 bases between them.